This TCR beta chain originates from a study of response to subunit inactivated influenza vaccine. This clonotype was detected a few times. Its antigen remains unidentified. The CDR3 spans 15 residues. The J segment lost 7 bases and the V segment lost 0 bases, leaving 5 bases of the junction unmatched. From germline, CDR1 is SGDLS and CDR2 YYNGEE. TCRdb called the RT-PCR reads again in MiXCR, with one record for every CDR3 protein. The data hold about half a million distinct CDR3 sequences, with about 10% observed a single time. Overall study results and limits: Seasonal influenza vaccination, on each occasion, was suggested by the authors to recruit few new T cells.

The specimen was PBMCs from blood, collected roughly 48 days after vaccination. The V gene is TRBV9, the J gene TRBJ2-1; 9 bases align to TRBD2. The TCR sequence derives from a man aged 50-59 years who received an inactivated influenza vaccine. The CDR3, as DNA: TGTGCCAGCAGCGTAGCTACGACTAGCGGTAATGAGCAGTTCTTC. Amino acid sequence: CASSVATTSGNEQFF.